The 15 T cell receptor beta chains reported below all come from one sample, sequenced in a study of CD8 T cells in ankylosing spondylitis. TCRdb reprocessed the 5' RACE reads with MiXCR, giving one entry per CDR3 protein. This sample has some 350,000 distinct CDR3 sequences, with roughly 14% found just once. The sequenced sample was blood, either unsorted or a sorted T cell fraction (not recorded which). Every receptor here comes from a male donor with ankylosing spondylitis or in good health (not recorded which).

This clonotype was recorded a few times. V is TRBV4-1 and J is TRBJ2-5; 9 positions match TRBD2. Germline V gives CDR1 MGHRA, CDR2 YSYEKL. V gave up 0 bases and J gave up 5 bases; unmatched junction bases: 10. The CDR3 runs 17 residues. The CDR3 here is CASSQEGSGGHRETQYF. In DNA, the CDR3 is TGCGCCAGCAGCCAAGAGGGGAGCGGGGGGCATCGGGAGACCCAGTACTTC.

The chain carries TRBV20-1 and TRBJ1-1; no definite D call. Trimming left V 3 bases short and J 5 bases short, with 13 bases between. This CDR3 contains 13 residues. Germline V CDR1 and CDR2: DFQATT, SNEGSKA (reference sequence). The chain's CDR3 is CSARGSRLTEAFF. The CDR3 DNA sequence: TGCAGTGCTAGGGGAAGCAGGTTGACTGAAGCTTTCTTT.

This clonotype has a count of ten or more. Here the CDR3 reads CASSPRGPNRNTIYF. The CDR3 DNA reads TGTGCCAGCAGCCCGAGGGGGCCCAATAGAAACACCATATATTTT. J is TRBJ1-3 and V is TRBV3-1; 7 bases align to TRBD1. V dropped 4 bases and J dropped 5; count of bases not matched to a gene: 8. CDR3 size: 15 residues. The germline CDR1 and CDR2 sequences are LGHDT and YNNKEL (reference sequence). The full variable domain, completed using reference TRBV3-1 and TRBJ1-3, is DTAVSQTPKYLVTQMGNDKSIKCEQNLGHDTMYWYKQDSKKFLKIMFSYNNKELIINETVPNRFSPKSPDKAHLNLHINSLELGDSAVYFCASSPRGPNRNTIYFGEGSWLTVV.

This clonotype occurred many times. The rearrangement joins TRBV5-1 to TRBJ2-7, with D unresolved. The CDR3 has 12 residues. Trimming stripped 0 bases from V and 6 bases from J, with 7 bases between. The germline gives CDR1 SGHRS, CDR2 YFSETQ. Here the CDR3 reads CASSLGPSEQYF. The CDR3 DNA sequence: TGCGCCAGCAGCTTGGGGCCTAGCGAGCAGTACTTC.

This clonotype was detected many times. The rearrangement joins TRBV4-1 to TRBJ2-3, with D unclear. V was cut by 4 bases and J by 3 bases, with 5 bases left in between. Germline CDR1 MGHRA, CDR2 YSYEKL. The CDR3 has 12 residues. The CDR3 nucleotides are TGCGCCAGCAGCCGGTGGACAGATACGCAGTATTTT. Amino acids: CASSRWTDTQYF.

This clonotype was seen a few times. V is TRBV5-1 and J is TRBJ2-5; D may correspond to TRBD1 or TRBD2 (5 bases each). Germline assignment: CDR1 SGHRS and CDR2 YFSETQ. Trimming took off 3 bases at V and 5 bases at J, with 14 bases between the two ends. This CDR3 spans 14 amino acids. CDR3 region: CASSYRRDGETQYF. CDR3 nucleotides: TGCGCCAGCAGCTACCGTAGGGACGGGGAGACCCAGTACTTC.

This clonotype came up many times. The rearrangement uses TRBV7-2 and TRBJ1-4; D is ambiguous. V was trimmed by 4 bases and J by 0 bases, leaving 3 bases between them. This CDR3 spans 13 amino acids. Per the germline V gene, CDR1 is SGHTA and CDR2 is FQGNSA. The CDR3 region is CASSYTTNEKLFF. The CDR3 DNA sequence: TGTGCCAGCAGCTATACAACTAATGAAAAACTGTTTTTT.

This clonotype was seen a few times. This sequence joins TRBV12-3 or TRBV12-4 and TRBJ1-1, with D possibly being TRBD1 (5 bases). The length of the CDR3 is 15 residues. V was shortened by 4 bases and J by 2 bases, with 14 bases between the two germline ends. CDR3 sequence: CASSSWGKGNTEAFF. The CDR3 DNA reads TGTGCCAGCAGTTCATGGGGGAAGGGCAACACTGAAGCTTTCTTT.

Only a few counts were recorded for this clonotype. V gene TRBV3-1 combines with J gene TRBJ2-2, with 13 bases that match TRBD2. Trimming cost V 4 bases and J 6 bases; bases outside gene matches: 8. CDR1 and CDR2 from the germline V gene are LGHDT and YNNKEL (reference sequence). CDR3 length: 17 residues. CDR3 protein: CASSRTSGSTGAGELFF. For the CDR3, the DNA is TGTGCCAGCAGCCGGACTAGCGGGAGCACGGGGGCCGGGGAGCTGTTTTTT.

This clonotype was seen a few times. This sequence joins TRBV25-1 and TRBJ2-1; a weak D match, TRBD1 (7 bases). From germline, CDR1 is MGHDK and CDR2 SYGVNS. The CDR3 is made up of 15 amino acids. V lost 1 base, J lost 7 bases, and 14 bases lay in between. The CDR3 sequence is CASSEFNGGQNEQFF. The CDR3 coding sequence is TGTGCCAGCAGTGAATTTAACGGGGGACAGAATGAGCAGTTCTTC.

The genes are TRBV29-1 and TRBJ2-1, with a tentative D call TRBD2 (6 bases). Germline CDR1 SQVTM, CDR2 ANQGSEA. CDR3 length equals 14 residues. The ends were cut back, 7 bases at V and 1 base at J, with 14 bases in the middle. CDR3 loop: CSGVARGSYNEQFF. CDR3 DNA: TGCAGCGGTGTCGCGCGGGGTTCCTACAATGAGCAGTTCTTC.

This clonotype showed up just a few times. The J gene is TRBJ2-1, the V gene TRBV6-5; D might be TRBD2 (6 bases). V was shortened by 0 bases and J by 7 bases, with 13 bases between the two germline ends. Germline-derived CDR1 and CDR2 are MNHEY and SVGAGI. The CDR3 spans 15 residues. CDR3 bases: TGTGCCAGCAGTTACTCGGAGGGGAGTTGGAATGAGCAGTTCTTC. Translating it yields CASSYSEGSWNEQFF.

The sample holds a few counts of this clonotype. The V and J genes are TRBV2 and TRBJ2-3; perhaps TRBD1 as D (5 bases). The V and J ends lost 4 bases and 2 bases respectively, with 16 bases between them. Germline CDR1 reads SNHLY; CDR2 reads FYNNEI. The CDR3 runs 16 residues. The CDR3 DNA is TGTGCCAGCAGTGCTCCGGACATGTTCCACACAGATACGCAGTATTTT. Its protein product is CASSAPDMFHTDTQYF.

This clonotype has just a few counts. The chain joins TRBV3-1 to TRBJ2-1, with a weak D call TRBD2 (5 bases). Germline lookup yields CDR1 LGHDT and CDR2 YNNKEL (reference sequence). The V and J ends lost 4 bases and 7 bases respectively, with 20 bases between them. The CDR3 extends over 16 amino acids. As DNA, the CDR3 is TGTGCCAGCAGCCCCTTATCTGGAGGTTGGGTGAATGAGCAGTTCTTC. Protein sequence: CASSPLSGGWVNEQFF.

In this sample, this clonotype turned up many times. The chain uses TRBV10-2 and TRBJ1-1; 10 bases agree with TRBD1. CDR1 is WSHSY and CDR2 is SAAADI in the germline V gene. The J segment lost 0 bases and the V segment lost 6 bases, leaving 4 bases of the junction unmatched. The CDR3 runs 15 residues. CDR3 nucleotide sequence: TGCGCCAGCAGGGGGACAGGGGCCATGAACACTGAAGCTTTCTTT. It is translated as CASRGTGAMNTEAFF.